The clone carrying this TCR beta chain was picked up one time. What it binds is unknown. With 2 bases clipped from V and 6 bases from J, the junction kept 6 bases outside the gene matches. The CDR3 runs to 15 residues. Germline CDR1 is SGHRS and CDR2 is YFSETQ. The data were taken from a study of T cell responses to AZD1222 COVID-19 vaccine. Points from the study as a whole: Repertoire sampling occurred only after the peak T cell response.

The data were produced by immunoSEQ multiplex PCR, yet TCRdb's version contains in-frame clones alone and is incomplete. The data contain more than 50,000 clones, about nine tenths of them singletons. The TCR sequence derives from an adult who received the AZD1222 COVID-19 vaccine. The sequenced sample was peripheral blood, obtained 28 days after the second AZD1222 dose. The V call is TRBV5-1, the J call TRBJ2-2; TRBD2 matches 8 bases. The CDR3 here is CASSLGTRSSGELFF. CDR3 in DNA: TGCGCCAGCAGCTTAGGGACTAGGAGTTCCGGGGAGCTGTTTTTT.